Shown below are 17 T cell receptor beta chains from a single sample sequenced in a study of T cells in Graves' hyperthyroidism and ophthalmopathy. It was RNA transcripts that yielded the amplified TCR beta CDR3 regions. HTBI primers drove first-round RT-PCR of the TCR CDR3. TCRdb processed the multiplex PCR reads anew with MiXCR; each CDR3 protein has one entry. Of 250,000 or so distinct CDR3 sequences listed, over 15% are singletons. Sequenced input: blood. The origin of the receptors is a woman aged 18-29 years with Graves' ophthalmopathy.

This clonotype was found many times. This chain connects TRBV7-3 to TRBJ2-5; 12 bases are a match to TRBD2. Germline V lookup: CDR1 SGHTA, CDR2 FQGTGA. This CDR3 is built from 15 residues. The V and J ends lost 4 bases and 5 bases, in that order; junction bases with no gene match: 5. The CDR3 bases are TGTGCCAGCAGCTCAGGACTAGCGGGGATGGAGACCCAGTACTTC. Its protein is CASSSGLAGMETQYF.

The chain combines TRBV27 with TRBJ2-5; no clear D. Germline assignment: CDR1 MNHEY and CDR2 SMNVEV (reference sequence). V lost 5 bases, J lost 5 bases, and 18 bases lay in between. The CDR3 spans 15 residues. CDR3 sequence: CASSPGYPPRETQYF. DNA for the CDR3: TGTGCCAGCAGTCCGGGCTACCCACCTCGGGAGACCCAGTACTTC.

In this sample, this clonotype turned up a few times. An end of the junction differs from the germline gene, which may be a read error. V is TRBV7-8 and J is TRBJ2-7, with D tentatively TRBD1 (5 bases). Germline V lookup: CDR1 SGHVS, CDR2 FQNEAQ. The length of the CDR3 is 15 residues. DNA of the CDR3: TGTGCCTGCAGCTTCTCTACAGGTAACTCCTACGAGCAGTACTTC. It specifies CACSFSTGNSYEQYF.

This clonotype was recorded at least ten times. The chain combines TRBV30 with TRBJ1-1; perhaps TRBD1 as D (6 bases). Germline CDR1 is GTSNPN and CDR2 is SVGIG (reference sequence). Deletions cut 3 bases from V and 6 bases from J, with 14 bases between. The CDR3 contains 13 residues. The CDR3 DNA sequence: TGTGCCTGGAGGGGCGGCGGGGGCGCTGAAGCTTTCTTT. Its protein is CAWRGGGGAEAFF.

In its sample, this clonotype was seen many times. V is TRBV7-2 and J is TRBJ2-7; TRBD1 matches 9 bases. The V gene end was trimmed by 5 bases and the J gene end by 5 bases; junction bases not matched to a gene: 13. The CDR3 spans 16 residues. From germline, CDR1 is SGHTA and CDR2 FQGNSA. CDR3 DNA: TGTGCCAGCAGCCTCGGGGGGACAGGGCCCTTAGACGAGCAGTACTTC. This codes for CASSLGGTGPLDEQYF.

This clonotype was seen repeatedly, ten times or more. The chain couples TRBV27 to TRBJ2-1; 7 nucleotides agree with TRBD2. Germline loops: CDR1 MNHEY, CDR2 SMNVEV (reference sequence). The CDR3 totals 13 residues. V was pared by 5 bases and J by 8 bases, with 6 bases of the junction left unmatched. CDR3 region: CASSRRENDEQFF. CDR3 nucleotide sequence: TGTGCCAGCAGTCGGCGGGAGAACGATGAGCAGTTCTTC.

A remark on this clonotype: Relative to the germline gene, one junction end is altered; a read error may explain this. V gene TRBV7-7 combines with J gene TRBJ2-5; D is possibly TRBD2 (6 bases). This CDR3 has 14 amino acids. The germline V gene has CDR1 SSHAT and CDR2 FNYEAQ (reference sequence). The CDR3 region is CASSRFGTQETQYF. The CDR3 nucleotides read TGTGCTAGCAGCCGCTTTGGGACTCAAGAGACCCAGTACTTC.

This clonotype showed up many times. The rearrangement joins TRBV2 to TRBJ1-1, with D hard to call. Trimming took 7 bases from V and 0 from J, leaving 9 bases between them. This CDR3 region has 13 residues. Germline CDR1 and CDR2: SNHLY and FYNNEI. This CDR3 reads CASTREMNTEAFF. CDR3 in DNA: TGTGCCAGCACGCGGGAAATGAACACTGAAGCTTTCTTT.

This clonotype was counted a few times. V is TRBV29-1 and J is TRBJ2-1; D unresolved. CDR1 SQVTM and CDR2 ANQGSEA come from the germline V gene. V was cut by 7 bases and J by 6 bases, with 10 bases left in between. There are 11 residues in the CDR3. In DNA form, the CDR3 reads TGCAGCGCTGGACCCCCCAATGAGCAGTTCTTC. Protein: CSAGPPNEQFF.

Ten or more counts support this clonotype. In nucleotides, the CDR3 is TGTGCCAGCAGTTCACCCTCCGACAGGGGTGGTGAAAAACTGTTTTTT. It translates to CASSSPSDRGGEKLFF. The chain uses TRBV28 and TRBJ1-4, with 8 bases matching TRBD1. Germline CDR1 MDHEN, CDR2 SYDVKM. V was clipped by 4 bases and J by 7 bases; unmatched bases: 11. This CDR3 has 16 amino acids. Drawing the rest from reference TRBV28 and TRBJ1-4, the complete variable domain is DVKVTQSSRYLVKRTGEKVFLECVQDMDHENMFWYRQDPGLGLRLIYFSYDVKMKEKGDIPEGYSVSREKKERFSLILESASTNQTSMYLCASSSPSDRGGEKLFFGSGTQLSVL.

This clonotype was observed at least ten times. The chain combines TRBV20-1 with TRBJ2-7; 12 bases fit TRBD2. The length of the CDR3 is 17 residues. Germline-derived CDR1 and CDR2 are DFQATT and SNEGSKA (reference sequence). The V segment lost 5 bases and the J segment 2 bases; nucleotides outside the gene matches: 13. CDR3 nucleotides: TGCAGTGCTCAGGGCGCCGGACTAGCGGGACGCACCTACGAGCAGTACTTC. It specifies CSAQGAGLAGRTYEQYF.

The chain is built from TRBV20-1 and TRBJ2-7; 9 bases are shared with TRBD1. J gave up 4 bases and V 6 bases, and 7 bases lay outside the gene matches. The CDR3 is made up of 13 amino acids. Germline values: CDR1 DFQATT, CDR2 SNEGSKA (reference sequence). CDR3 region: CSAPGQGIYEQYF. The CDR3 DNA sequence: TGCAGTGCCCCGGGACAGGGCATATACGAGCAGTACTTC.

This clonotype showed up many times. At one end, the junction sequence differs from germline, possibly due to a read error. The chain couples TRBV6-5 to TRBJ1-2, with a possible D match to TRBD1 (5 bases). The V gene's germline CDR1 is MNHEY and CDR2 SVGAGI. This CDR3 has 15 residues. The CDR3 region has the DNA TGCGCCAGCAGCTACGGGACGGGGGGGAACTATGGCTACACCTTC. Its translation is CASSYGTGGNYGYTF.

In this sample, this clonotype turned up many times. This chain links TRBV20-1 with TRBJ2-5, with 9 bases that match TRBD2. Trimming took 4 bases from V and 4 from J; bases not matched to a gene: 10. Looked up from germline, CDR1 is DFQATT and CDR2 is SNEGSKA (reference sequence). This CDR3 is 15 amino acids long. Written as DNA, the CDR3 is TGCAGTGCTACCCTTAATAGCGGGGGAATAGAGACCCAGTACTTC. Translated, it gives CSATLNSGGIETQYF.

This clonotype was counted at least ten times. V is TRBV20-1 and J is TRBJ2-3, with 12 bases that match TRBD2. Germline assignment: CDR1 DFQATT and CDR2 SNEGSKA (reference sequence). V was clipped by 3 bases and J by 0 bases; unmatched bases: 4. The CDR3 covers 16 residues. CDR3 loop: CSARTGTSGSTDTQYF. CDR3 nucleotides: TGCAGTGCTAGGACCGGGACTAGCGGGAGCACAGATACGCAGTATTTT.

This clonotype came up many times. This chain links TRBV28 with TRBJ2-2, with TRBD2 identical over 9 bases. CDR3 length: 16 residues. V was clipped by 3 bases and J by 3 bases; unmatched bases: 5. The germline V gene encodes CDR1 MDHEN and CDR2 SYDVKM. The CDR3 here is CASSFFLAGYTGELFF. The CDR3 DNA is TGTGCCAGCAGTTTCTTCCTAGCGGGGTACACCGGGGAGCTGTTTTTT.

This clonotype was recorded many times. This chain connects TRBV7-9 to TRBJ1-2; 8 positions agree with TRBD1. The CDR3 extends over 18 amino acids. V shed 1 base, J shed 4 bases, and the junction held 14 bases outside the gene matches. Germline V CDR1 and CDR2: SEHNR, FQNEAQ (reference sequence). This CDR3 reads CASSLDFQGARGGYGYTF. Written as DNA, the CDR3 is TGTGCCAGCAGCTTAGATTTCCAGGGGGCGCGAGGTGGCTATGGCTACACCTTC.